Listed below are T cell receptor beta chains from one sample, sequenced in a study of blood T cell repertoires in COVID-19. Sequencing was performed with immunoSEQ multiplex PCR; in TCRdb, only in-frame clones are kept and a portion is missing. The sample yields under 350,000 clones, more than 85% seen once. Source material: peripheral blood. The receptors originated from a man between 35 and 55 years old with acute or convalescent COVID-19. Both conserved end residues are part of each CDR3. Fields, in order: V gene, J gene, CDR3 protein.

TRBV2,TRBJ2-7,CASSEDTYEQYF
TRBV9,TRBJ2-1,CASSSRDRAVPYNEQFF
TRBV6-5,TRBJ1-4,CASSRGTGAEKLFF
TRBV2,TRBJ2-3,CASSVQDTQYF
TRBV9,TRBJ2-1,CASSPRGGAISNEQFF
TRBV6-2/TRBV6-3,TRBJ1-6,CASSYEGQDRSPLHF
TRBV19,TRBJ2-7,CASSISGAEQYF
TRBV7-9,TRBJ2-2,CASINSGTGKTGELFF
TRBV3-1/TRBV3-2,TRBJ2-7,CASTKGTGPYEQYF
TRBV5-4,TRBJ1-2,CASSKGEQGAWGYTF
TRBV5-1,TRBJ1-4,CASSPYRGRNEKLFF
TRBV3-1/TRBV3-2,TRBJ2-1,CASSSQGADSYNEQFF
TRBV13,TRBJ2-7,CASSEGLAYEQYF
TRBV7-8,TRBJ1-4,CASTLGQRIEKLFF
TRBV2,TRBJ2-7,CASSEGVSYEQYF
TRBV7-9,TRBJ1-1,CASSFQGTGNTEAFF
TRBV5-5,TRBJ1-6,CASSSTGGHSPLHF
TRBV4-2,TRBJ2-1,CASSQRSSGGLDEQFF
TRBV23-1,TRBJ1-5,CASSQSSRGGVSNQPQHF
TRBV6-1,TRBJ1-1,CASSEGALRTEAFF
TRBV12-3/TRBV12-4,TRBJ1-6,CASSYPGNSPLHF
TRBV19,TRBJ1-1,CASSIGQQNTEAFF
TRBV5-5,TRBJ1-5,CASSLVDRDGQPQHF
TRBV5-6,TRBJ1-3,CASFLEGALSGNTIYF
TRBV25-1,TRBJ1-1,CASSELTGRVTEAFF
TRBV2,TRBJ1-5,CASSVEGAGQPQHF
TRBV18,TRBJ1-2,CASSLQGVYGYTF
TRBV13,TRBJ2-1,CASRRTGNEQFF
TRBV5-1,TRBJ1-2,CASSPGTGTTYGYTF
TRBV7-8,TRBJ2-6,CASSPSSGANVLTF
TRBV24-1,TRBJ2-7,CATGEGQGNSYEQYF
TRBV4-2,TRBJ2-3,CASSPSPYSTDTQYF
TRBV5-4,TRBJ1-2,CASSSDSFYGYTF
TRBV2,TRBJ1-2,CASSGFGRIGGYTF
TRBV2,TRBJ2-2,CASSDAPGGRSTGELFF
TRBV2,TRBJ2-3,CASSGPSRLDTQYF
TRBV20-1,TRBJ1-1,CSAARIAEAFF
TRBV7-2,TRBJ2-4,CASSPFLVSGVQYF
TRBV7-3,TRBJ2-2,CASSPGPNTGELFF
TRBV3-1/TRBV3-2,TRBJ1-5,CASSQDLGQGGNQPQHF
TRBV4-2,TRBJ2-7,CASSQGPSYEQYF
TRBV12-5,TRBJ2-3,CASGQAKGGTDTQYF
TRBV6-5,TRBJ1-2,CASSIRGGGYGYTF
TRBV6-4,TRBJ2-1,CASSDSATISYNEQFF
TRBV19,TRBJ1-6,CASSIVGQPVPPLHF
TRBV2,TRBJ2-6,CASSDSGSSGANVLTF
TRBV4-2,TRBJ2-3,CASSQDSLATDTQYF
TRBV7-2,TRBJ2-2,CASSLSRRGVNTGELFF
TRBV6-5,TRBJ2-6,CASSSGAGANVLTF